This T cell receptor beta chain was identified in a study of long-term antiretroviral therapy in people with HIV (dated by TCRdb to 2022 to 2024). Study-wide context: Collection of the earliest samples took place about a decade ahead of the 2015 WHO recommendation for immediate ART, at a time when ART was typically delayed until CD4 counts fell. About a third of the roughly 30 participants with HIV were female. From some 30 adults with confirmed HIV infection, the cohort provided some 200 cryopreserved PBMC samples, gathered serially across a mean of around 6 years (range 1-12). A retrospective serial study tested whether changes in peripheral blood TRB repertoire composition and diversity were associated with ART initiation and durable HIV suppression. No cross-contamination during QIAcube processing turned up in test extractions that ran a monoclonal T-cell line alongside around 32 polyclonal samples.

A word on this clone: Its antigen is still unknown. Base qualities are missing; no much larger clone stands one base away.

Overall results and qualifications from the work: Compared with controls, HIV repertoires had narrower CDR3 length ranges, and the network structure pointed to an antigen-experienced repertoire that shifted only slightly toward naive after ART. Samples dated from the mid-2000s to the late 2010s, and the ART regimens used may be less effective than current ones. Owing to limited PBMC availability, only the TCR beta chain was sequenced, without alpha chain pairing. Because pre-ART samples had limited cell numbers, unsorted PBMC were profiled rather than sorted CD4+ and CD8+ T cells. The repertoire was dominated across all time points by expanded TRB clones identified before ART initiation, although this dominance was seen to fluctuate and to decrease in many PLHIV after ART. ART initiation was associated with a significant increase in TRB diversity, but diversity stayed significantly below transplant donor controls even after long-term ART. Inferences about post-ART repertoire changes were limited because no data were available on ART adherence, viral resistance or therapy changes.

The immunoSEQ hsTCRB v3.0 assay was used at survey level resolution to sequence the TRB variable region. The target sequencing depth for TRB was roughly 35,000-55,000 T-cell genomes per sample. An Illumina MiSeq with a v3 150-cycle kit was used to sequence the pooled TRB libraries. The study's processing was this. Repertoire analysis ran in R within a reproducible Nextflow workflow covering QC, data transformation and analysis. Custom analyses were implemented in LymphoSeq2, an R package for AIRR-Seq data exploration. A handful of samples yielding fewer than 5000 total TRB sequences were excluded, leaving 150 to 200 analyzed HIV repertoires. Among the 170 to 200 HIV repertoires that were kept, roughly 58 were collected before ART initiation and 120 to 140 were collected after ART initiation. Each repertoire was downsampled to 5000 TRB nucleotide sequences, and summary statistics were averaged across 100 downsampling iterations. The analysis kept only TRB sequences whose CDR3 regions were at least seven amino acids long. Two measures captured diversity: a Shannon entropy-derived clonality score and the Gini coefficient. In repertoire networks, the top 5000 CDR3 amino acid sequences were linked whenever an edit distance of one separated two sequences. GLIPH2 predicted antigen specificity groups and MHC restriction for TRB CDR3 amino acid sequences. CDR3 amino acid sequences were matched against VDJdb and McPAS-TCR to flag known CMV, EBV, HIV or tissue antigen associations. Pre-ART, post-ART and control groups were compared with Wilcoxon signed-rank tests and Holm-Bonferroni correction. Held by TCRdb, this immuneACCESS table contains in-frame sequences only and omits some clones. Under half of the omission traces to an unresolved V gene where checked; the cause of the rest is unknown. V and J calls and clone size follow that table, whereas D and trimming were derived from the DNA. The sample table lists 20,000 to 25,000 clones, over 80% of them with a count of one. The top ten hold 10% to 15% of the sample.

Relative to germline, V is 4 bases shorter and J is 7 bases shorter, with 20 bases between their ends. The CDR1 and CDR2 encoded by the germline V gene are SGHRS and YFSETQ. CDR3 length: 15 amino acids, cysteine to phenylalanine. The kept DNA is CDR3 alone, 45 bases in frame from the first base. To be included, a participant needed at least one PBMC sample from before ART initiation plus at least two post-ART samples. Every participant with HIV received treatment in the United States of America. Before DNA extraction, cryopreserved samples containing 1-10 million PBMC were thawed and washed. At the time of the earliest PBMC sample, participants with HIV were aged between roughly 23 and 60 years. PBMC samples from each participant spanned 1-4 timepoints before ART initiation and 2-8 timepoints after ART initiation, with a median of 7 samples. For every participant, serial HIV viral load, CD4+ T-cell count, ART history and demographic data were obtained. Genomic DNA was extracted from unsorted PBMC with a Qiagen kit on a QIAcube, with processing performed in batches of 12 samples.

The chain is encoded by TRBV5-1 joined to TRBJ1-2; the best D guess is TRBD1, with 5 bases matching. The source of this sequence is a man aged 40-49 years with HIV. The sample was unsorted PBMCs, taken 1.6 years after starting antiretroviral therapy. The bases are TGCGCCAGCAGCCGAGGGACGGATCGGGGTTCTGGCTACACCTTC. This encodes CASSRGTDRGSGYTF.